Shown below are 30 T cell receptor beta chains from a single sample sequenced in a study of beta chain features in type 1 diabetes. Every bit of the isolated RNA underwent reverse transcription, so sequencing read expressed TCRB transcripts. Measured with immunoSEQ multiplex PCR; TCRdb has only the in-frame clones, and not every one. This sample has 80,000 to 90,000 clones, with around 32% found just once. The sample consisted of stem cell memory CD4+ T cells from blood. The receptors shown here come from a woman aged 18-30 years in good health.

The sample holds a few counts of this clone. The CDR3 is CASSPTGLNQPQHF. In DNA, the CDR3 is TGTGCCAGCAGCCCGACAGGACTCAATCAGCCCCAGCATTTT. The chain links TRBV9 to TRBJ1-5; a weak D match, TRBD1 (6 bases). CDR1 and CDR2 from the germline V gene are SGDLS and YYNGEE. Trimming removed 4 bases from V and 3 bases from J, with 11 bases in between. There are 14 residues in the CDR3.

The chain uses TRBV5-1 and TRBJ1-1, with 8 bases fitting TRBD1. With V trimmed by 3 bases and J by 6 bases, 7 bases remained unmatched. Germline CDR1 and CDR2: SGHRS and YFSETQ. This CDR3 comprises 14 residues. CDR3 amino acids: CASSSDRGFSEAFF. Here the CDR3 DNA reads TGCGCCAGCAGCTCTGACAGGGGATTCTCTGAAGCTTTCTTT.

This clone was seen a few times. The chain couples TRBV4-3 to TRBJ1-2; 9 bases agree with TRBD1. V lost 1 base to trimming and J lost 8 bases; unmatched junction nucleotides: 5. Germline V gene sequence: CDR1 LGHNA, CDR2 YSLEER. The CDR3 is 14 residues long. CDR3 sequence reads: CASSQAQGAGGYTF. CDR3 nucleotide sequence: TGCGCCAGCAGCCAAGCACAGGGGGCGGGGGGCTACACCTTC.

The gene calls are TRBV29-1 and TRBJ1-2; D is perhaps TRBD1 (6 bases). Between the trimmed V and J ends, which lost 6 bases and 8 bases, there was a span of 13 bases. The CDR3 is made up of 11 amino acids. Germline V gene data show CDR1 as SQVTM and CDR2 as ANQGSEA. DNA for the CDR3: TGCAGCGTGGGGGCGGGTAACGGCTACACCTTC. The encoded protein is CSVGAGNGYTF.

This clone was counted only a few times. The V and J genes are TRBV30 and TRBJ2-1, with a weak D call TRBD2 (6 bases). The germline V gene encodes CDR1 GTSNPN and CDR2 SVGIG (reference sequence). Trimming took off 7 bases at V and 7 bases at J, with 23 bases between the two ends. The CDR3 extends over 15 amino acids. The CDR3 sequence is CASERGGGVTNEQFF. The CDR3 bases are TGTGCCTCCGAAAGGGGAGGAGGAGTTACAAATGAGCAGTTCTTC.

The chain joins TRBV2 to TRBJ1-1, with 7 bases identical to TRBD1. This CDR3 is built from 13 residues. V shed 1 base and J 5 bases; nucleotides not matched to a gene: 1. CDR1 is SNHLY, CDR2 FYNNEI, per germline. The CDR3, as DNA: TGTGCCAGCAGTGAAGAGACAGGGACTGAAGCTTTCTTT. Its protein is CASSEETGTEAFF. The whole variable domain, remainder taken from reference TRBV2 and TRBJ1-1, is EPEVTQTPSHQVTQMGQEVILRCVPISNHLYFYWYRQILGQKVEFLVSFYNNEISEKSEIFDDQFSVERPDGSNFTLKIRSTKLEDSAMYFCASSEETGTEAFFGQGTRLTVV.

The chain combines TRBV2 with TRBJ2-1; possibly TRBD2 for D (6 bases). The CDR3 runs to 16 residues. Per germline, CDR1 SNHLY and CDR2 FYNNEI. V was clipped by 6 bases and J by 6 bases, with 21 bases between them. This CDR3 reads CASSADYLAIGNEQFF. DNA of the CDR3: TGTGCCAGCAGCGCTGACTATCTAGCGATAGGCAATGAGCAGTTCTTC.

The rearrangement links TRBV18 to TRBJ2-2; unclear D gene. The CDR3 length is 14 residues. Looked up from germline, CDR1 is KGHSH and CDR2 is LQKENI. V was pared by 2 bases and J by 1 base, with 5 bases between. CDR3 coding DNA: TGTGCCAGCTCACCAGCAGGGAACACCGGGGAGCTGTTTTTT. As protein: CASSPAGNTGELFF.

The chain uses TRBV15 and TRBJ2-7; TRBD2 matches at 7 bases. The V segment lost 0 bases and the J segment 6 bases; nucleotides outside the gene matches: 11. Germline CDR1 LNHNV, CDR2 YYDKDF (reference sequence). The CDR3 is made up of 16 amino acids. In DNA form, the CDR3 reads TGTGCCACCAGCAGAGATCCGGCTAGCGGTTTTCGCGAGCAGTACTTC. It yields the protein CATSRDPASGFREQYF.

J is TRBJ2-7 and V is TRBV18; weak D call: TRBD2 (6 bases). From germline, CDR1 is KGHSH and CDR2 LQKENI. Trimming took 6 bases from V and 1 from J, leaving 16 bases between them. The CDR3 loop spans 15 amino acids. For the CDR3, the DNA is TGTGCCAGCTCCCCCCCGGGACTGCCTTCCTACGAGCAGTACTTC. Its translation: CASSPPGLPSYEQYF.

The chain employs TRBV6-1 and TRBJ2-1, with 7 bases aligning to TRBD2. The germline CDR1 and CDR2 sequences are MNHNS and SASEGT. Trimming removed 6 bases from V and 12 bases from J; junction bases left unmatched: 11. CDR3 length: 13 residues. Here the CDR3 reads CASRPTSDGRQFF. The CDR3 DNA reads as TGTGCCAGCAGGCCAACTAGCGATGGTAGGCAGTTCTTC.

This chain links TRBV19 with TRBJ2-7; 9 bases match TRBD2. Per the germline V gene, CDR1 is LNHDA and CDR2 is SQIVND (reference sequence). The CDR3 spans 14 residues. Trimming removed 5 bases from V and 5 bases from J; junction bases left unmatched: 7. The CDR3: CASSHPGLANEQYF. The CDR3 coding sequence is TGTGCCAGTAGTCATCCGGGACTAGCAAACGAGCAGTACTTC.

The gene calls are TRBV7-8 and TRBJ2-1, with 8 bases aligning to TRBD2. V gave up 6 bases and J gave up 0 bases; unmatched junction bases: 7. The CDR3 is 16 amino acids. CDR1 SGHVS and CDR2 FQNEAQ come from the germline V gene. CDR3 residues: CASRASGTSSYNEQFF. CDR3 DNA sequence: TGTGCCAGCAGGGCGTCCGGGACTAGCTCCTACAATGAGCAGTTCTTC.

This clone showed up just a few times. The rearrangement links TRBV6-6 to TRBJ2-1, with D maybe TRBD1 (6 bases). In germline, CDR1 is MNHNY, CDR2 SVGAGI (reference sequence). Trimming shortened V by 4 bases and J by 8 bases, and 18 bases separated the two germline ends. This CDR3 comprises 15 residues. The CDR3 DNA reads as TGTGCCAGCAGTTCACAGGGCAATGGGGTCGATGAGCAGTTCTTC. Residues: CASSSQGNGVDEQFF.

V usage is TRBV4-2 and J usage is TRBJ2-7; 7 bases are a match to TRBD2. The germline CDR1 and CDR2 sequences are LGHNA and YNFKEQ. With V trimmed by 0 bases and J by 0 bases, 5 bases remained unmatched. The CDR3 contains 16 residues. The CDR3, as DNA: TGTGCCAGCAGCCAAGATTATGGCGGGAGCTCCTACGAGCAGTACTTC. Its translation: CASSQDYGGSSYEQYF.

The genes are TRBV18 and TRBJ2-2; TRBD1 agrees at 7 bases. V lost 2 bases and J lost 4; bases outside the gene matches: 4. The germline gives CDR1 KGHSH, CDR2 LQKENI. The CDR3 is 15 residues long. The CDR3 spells CASSPGTESTGELFF. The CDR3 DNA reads TGTGCCAGCTCACCAGGGACAGAAAGCACCGGGGAGCTGTTTTTT.

The CDR3 bases are TGTGCCAGTAGTCCGGACAGGGTCTATGGCTACACCTTC. Translated, it gives CASSPDRVYGYTF. V is TRBV19 and J is TRBJ1-2; 8 positions match TRBD1. V lost 5 bases to trimming and J lost 4 bases; unmatched junction nucleotides: 3. The CDR3 has 13 amino acids. Germline CDR1 is LNHDA and CDR2 is SQIVND (reference sequence).

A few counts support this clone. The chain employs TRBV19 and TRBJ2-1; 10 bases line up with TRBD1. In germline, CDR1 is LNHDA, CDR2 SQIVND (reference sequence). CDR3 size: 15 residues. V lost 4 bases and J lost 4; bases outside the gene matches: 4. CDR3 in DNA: TGTGCCAGTAGTACGGACAGGGGGGGATACAATGAGCAGTTCTTC. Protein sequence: CASSTDRGGYNEQFF.

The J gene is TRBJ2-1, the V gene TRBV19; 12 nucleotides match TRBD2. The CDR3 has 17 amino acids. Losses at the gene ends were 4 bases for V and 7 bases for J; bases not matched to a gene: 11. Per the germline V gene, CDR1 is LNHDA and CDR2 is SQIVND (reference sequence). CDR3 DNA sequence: TGTGCCAGTAGTAGCGTGAGACTAGCGGGAGCGGGGAATGAGCAGTTCTTC. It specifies CASSSVRLAGAGNEQFF.

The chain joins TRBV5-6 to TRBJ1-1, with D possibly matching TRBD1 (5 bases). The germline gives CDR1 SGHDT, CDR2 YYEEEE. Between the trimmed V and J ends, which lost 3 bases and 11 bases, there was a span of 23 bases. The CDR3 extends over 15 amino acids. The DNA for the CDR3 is TGTGCCAGCAGCTCATACAGGTTCGTCGAGGTTGGTGCTTTCTTT. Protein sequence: CASSSYRFVEVGAFF.

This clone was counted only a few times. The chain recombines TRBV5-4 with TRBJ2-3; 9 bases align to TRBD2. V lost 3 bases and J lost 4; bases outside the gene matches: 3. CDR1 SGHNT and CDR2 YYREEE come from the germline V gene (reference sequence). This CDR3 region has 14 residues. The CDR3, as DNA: TGTGCCAGCAGCTCTAGCGGGGTTCCAGATACGCAGTATTTT. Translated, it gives CASSSSGVPDTQYF.

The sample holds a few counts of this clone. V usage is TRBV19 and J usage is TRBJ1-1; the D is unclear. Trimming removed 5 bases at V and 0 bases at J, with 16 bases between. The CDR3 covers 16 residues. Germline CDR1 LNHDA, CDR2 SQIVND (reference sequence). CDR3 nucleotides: TGTGCCAGTAGTTCCGCGACGGGAGCCATGAACACTGAAGCTTTCTTT. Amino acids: CASSSATGAMNTEAFF.

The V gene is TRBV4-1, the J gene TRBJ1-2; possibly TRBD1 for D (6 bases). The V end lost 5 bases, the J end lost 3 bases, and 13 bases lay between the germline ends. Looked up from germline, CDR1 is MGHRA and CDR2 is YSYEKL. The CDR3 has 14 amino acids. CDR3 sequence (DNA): TGCGCCAGCAGCTCGTCCCGGACAGACTATGGCTACACCTTC. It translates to CASSSSRTDYGYTF.

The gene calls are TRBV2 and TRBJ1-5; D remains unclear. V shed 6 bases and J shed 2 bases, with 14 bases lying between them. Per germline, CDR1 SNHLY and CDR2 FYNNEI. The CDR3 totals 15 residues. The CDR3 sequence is CASRIDDNGNQPQHF. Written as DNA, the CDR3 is TGTGCCAGCAGAATAGATGACAACGGCAATCAGCCCCAGCATTTT.

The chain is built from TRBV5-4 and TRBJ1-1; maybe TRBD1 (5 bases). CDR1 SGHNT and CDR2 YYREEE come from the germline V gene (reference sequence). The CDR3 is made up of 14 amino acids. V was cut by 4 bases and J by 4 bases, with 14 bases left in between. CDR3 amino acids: CASSPGGVTTEAFF. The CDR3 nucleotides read TGTGCCAGCAGCCCGGGAGGGGTTACCACTGAAGCTTTCTTT.

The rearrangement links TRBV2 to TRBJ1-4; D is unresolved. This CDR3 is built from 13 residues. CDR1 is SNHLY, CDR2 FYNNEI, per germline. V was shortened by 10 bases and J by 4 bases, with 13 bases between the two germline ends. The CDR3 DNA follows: TGTGCCACCACGGGTGAGGGTAATGAAAAACTGTTTTTT. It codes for CATTGEGNEKLFF.

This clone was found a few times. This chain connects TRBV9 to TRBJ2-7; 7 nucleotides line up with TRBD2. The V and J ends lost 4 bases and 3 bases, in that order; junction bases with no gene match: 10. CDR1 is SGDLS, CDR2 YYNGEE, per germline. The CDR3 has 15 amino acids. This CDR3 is CASSSPESGNYEQYF. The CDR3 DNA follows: TGTGCCAGCAGCTCCCCGGAAAGCGGGAACTACGAGCAGTACTTC.

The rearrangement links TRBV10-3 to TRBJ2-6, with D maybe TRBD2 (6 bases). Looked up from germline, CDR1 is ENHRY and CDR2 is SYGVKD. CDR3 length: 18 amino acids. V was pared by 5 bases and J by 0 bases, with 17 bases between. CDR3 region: CAISQTRKDYSGANVLTF. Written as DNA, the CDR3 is TGTGCCATCAGTCAGACGAGAAAGGACTACTCTGGGGCCAACGTCCTGACTTTC.

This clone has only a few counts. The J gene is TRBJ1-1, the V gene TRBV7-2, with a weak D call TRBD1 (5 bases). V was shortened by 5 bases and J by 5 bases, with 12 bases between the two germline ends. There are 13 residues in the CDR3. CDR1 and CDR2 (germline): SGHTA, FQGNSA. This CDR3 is CASSEARGTEAFF. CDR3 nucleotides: TGTGCCAGCAGCGAGGCAAGGGGTACTGAAGCTTTCTTT.

The CDR3 reads CASSLARQGTPLHF. Written as DNA, the CDR3 is TGTGCCAGCAGCTTAGCGCGGCAGGGAACACCCCTCCACTTT. The chain combines TRBV7-6 with TRBJ1-6; a weak D match, TRBD1 (5 bases). The CDR3 extends over 14 amino acids. Germline loops: CDR1 SGHVS, CDR2 FNYEAQ. V was shortened by 0 bases and J by 11 bases, with 11 bases between the two germline ends.